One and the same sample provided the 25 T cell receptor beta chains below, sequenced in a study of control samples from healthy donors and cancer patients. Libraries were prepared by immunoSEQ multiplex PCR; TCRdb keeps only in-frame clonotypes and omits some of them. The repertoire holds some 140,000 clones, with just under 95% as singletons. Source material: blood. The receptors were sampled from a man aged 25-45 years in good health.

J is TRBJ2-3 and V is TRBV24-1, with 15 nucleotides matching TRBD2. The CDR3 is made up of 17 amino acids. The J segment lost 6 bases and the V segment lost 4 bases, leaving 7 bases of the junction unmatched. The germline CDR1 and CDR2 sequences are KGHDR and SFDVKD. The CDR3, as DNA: TGTGCCACCAGTGAATCCGGGACTAGCGGGGGGCCCGATACGCAGTATTTT. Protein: CATSESGTSGGPDTQYF.

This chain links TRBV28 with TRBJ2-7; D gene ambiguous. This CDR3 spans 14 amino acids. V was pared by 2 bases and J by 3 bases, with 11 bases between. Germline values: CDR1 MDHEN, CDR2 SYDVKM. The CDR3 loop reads CASSLSSNVYEQYF. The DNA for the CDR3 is TGTGCCAGCAGTTTAAGCTCGAATGTCTACGAGCAGTACTTC.

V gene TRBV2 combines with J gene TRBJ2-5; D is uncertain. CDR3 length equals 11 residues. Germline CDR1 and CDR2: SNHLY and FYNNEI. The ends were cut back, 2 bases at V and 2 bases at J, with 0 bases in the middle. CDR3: CASSEQETQYF. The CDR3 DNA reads TGTGCCAGCAGTGAACAAGAGACCCAGTACTTC.

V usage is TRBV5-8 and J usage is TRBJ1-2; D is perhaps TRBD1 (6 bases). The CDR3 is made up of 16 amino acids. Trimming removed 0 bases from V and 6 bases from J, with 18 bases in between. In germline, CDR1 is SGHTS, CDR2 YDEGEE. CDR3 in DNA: TGTGCCAGCAGCTTGGGACAGGCCCGGGTTTTCCATGGCTACACCTTC. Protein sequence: CASSLGQARVFHGYTF.

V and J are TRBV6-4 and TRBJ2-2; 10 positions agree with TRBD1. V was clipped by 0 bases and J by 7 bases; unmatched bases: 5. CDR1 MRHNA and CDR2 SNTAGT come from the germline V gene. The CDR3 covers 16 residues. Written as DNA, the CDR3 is TGTGCCAGCAGTGACTCCCGACAGGGGGCGAGCGGGGAGCTGTTTTTT. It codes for CASSDSRQGASGELFF.

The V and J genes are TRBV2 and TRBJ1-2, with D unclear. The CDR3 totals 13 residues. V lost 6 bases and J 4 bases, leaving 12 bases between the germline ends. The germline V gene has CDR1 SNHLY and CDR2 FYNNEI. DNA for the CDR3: TGTGCCAGCAGAGTAAGTGTCAGCTATGGCTACACCTTC. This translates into CASRVSVSYGYTF.

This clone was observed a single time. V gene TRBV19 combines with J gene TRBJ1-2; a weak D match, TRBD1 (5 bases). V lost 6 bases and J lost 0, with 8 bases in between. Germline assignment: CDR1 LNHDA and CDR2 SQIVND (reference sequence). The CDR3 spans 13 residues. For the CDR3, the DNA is TGTGCCAGTAGCAGGGCATCTAACTATGGCTACACCTTC. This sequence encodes CASSRASNYGYTF.

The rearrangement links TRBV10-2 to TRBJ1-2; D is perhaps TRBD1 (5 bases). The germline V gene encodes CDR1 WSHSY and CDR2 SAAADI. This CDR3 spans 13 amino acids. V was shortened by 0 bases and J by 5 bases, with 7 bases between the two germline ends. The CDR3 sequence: CASSESKGYGYTF. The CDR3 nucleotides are TGCGCCAGCAGTGAGTCTAAGGGGTATGGCTACACCTTC.

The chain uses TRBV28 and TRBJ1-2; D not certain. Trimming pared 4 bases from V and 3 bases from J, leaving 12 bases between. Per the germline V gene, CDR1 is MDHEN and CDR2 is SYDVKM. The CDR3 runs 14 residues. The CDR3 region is CASSSAPHHYGYTF. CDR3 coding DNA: TGTGCCAGCAGTTCCGCACCCCACCACTATGGCTACACCTTC.

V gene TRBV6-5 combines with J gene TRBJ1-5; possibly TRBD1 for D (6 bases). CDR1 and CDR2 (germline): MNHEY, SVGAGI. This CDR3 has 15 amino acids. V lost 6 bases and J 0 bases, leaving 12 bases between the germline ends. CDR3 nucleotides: TGTGCCAGCAGGCCGGACAGCTATAGCAATCAGCCCCAGCATTTT. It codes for CASRPDSYSNQPQHF.

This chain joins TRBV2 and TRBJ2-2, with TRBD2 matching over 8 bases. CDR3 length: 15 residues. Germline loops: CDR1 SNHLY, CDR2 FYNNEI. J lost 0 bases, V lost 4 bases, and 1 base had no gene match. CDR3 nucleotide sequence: TGTGCCAGCAGTGTCGGGGGGGCGAACACCGGGGAGCTGTTTTTT. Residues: CASSVGGANTGELFF.

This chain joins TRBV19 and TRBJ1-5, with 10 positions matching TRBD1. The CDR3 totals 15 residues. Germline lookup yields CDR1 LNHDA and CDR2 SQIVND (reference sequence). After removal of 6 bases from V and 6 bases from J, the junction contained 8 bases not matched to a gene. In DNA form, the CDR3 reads TGTGCCAGTAGCATCCCCGGGACAGGGGTTCAGCCCCAGCATTTT. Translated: CASSIPGTGVQPQHF.

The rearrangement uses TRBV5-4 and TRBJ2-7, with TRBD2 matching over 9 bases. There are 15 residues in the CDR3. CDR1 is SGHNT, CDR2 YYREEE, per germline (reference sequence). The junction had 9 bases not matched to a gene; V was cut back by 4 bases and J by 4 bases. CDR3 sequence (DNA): TGTGCCAGCAGCCCTATAGCGGGAGATGGGTACGAGCAGTACTTC. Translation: CASSPIAGDGYEQYF.

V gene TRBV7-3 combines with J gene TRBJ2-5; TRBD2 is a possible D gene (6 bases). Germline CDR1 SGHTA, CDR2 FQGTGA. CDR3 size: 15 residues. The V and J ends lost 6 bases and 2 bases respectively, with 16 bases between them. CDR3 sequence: CASSQTGTSQETQYF. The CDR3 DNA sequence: TGTGCCAGCAGTCAAACCGGGACTTCGCAAGAGACCCAGTACTTC.

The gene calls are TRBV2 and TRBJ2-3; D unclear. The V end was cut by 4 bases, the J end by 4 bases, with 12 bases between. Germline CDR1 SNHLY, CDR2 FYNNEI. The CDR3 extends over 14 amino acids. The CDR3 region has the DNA TGTGCCAGCAGTGTTGTTGGGGTACCAGATACGCAGTATTTT. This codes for CASSVVGVPDTQYF.

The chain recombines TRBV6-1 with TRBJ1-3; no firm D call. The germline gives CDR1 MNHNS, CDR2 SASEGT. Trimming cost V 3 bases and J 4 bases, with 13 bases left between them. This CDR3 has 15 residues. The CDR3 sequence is CASSDWAGRGNTIYF. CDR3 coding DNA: TGTGCCAGCAGTGATTGGGCGGGCAGGGGAAACACCATATATTTT.

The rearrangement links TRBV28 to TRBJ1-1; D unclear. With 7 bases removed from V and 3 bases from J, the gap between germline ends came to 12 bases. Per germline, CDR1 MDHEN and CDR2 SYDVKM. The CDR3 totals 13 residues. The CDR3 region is CASKTTRDTEAFF. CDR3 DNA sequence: TGTGCCAGCAAAACGACACGGGACACTGAAGCTTTCTTT.

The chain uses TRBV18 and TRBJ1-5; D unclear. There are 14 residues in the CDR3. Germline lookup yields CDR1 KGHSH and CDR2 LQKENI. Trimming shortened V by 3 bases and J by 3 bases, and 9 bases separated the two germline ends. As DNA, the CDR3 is TGTGCCAGCTCACCGGCGGGCCCCAATCAGCCCCAGCATTTT. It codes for CASSPAGPNQPQHF.

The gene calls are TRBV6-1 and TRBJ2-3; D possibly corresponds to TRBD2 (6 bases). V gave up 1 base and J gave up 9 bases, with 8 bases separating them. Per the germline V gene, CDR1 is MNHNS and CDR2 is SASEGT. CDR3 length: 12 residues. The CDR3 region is CASSEGTTTQYF. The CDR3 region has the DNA TGTGCCAGCAGTGAAGGGACTACGACGCAGTATTTT.

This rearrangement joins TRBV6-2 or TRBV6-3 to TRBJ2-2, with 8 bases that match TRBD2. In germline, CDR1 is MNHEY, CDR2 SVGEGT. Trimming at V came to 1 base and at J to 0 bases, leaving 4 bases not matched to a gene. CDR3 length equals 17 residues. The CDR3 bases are TGTGCCAGCAGTTACTTTCTAGCGGGCTCGAACACCGGGGAGCTGTTTTTT. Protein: CASSYFLAGSNTGELFF.

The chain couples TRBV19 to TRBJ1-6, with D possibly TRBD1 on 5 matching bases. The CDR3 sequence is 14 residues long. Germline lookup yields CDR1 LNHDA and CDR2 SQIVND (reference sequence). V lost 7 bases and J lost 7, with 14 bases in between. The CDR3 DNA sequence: TGTGCCAGTACCCATCCAGGACAAAATTCACCCCTCCACTTT. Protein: CASTHPGQNSPLHF.

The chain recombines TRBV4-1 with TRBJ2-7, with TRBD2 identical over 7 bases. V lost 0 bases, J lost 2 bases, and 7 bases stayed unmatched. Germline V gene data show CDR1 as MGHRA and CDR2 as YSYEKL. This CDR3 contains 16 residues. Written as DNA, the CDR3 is TGCGCCAGCAGCCAAGACCCTAGCGGAGCAACCTACGAGCAGTACTTC. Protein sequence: CASSQDPSGATYEQYF.

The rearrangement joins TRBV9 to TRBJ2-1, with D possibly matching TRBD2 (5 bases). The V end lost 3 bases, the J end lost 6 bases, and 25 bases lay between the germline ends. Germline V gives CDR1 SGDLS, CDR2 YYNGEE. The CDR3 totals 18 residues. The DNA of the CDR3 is TGTGCCAGCAGCGCCGAAGGGAGAGGACGGTTATACACCAATGAGCAGTTCTTC. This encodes CASSAEGRGRLYTNEQFF. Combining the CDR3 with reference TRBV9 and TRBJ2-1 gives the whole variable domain DSGVTQTPKHLITATGQRVTLRCSPRSGDLSVYWYQQSLDQGLQFLIQYYNGEERAKGNILERFSAQQFPDLHSELNLSSLELGDSALYFCASSAEGRGRLYTNEQFFGPGTRLTVL.

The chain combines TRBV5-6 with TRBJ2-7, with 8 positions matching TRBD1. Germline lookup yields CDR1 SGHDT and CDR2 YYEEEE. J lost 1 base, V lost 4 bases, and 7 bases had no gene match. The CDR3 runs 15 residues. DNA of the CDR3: TGTGCCAGCAGCCGAGACAGGGGTCAATCCTACGAGCAGTACTTC. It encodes CASSRDRGQSYEQYF.

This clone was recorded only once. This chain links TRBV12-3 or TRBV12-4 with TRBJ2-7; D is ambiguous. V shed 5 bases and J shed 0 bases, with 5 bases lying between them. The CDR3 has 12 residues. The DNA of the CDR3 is TGTGCCAGCAGTCGAAGCTCCTACGAGCAGTACTTC. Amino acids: CASSRSSYEQYF.